This T cell receptor beta chain is from a study of CD8 T cells in ankylosing spondylitis (TCRdb year 2017). About the investigation overall: To find TCR variants linked to disease, the study profiled T cell receptor beta repertoires in ankylosing spondylitis patients and healthy donors. The full study cohort comprised about 23 ankylosing spondylitis patients and approximately 100 healthy donors. Peripheral blood was sampled, and synovial fluid was also collected from ankylosing spondylitis patients.

The CDR3 spans 14 residues, from the cysteine through the phenylalanine. This entry keeps only the CDR3 DNA: 42 bases, framed from base 1. CDR1 and CDR2 are read off the germline V gene as KGHDR and SFDVKD. Cut back by 3 bases and 2 bases, the V and J ends lie 10 bases apart. Data came from an Illumina HiSeq 2500. Quantitative 5'-RACE with molecular barcodes was the method used to prepare the TCR beta libraries. Concerning the study's data processing: Disease-linked TCR variants were identified with a new computational method built on a probabilistic model of VDJ rearrangement. TCRdb ran its own pipeline on the public reads, namely fastp trimming at Q25 and MiXCR clone calling, and kept in-frame beta chains. One record per CDR3 amino acid sequence lists the most common genes and DNA. The V and J calls here are based on TCRdb, not the publication. This sample comprises about 800,000 distinct CDR3 sequences, 10% to 15% of them detected only once. Jointly, the top ten make up roughly 0.51% of the sample.

The study at large found these results: A TCR beta motif made up of several highly homologous amino acid variants appeared to be characteristic of blood from ankylosing spondylitis patients. The disease-linked clones had a CD8+ phenotype and were found at relatively low frequencies in peripheral blood. Significant enrichment of the disease-linked clones was reported in matched synovial fluid samples from ankylosing spondylitis patients. Some motif variants had previously been reported in the synovial fluid and blood of reactive arthritis patients, which suggests shared mechanisms of disease initiation.

This clonotype has ten or more counts. Its binding antigen is unknown. No base quality information exists; no much larger clone differs at one position. The clonotype originates from a male donor with ankylosing spondylitis. Sequenced input: blood, either unsorted or a sorted T cell fraction (not recorded which). The chain is encoded by TRBV24-1 joined to TRBJ2-7; D gene: possibly TRBD1, on 6 matching bases. The sequence in DNA is TGTGCCACCAGTGATCGGACAGCACCCTACGAGCAGTACTTC. It translates to CATSDRTAPYEQYF.